The rows below give T cell receptor beta chains drawn from one sample of a study of T-cell reconstitution after alpha-beta-depleted transplantation in children. TCRdb analysed the PCR reads with MiXCR anew, one entry per CDR3 protein. The sample yields approximately 500,000 distinct CDR3 sequences, roughly a tenth seen once. The material sequenced was PBMCs, taken before TCRalphabeta/CD19-depleted stem cell transplant. All receptors derive from a child aged 2-15 years with inherited bone marrow failure, due to receive a stem cell transplant. CDR3s include the opening cysteine and the closing phenylalanine or tryptophan. The D gene is left open where the match is weak. Clone size is shown for a subset of rows, as once, few, many or a class of expanded clone.

v_call,clone_size,d_call,j_call,cdr3_aa,cdr3_nt
TRBV9,many,TRBD1,TRBJ1-2,CASSVLPGQDRGGYTF,TGTGCCAGCAGCGTACTACCGGGACAGGATCGTGGTGGCTACACCTTC
TRBV27,many,.,TRBJ1-2,CASSQTQGNYGYTF,TGTGCCAGCAGTCAAACACAGGGTAACTATGGCTACACCTTC
TRBV4-3,.,.,TRBJ2-5,CASSQEWQDQETQYF,TGCGCCAGCAGCCAAGAATGGCAGGACCAAGAGACCCAGTACTTC
TRBV5-1,few,TRBD2,TRBJ2-1,CASSLALAGWDEQFF,TGCGCCAGCAGCTTGGCTCTAGCGGGATGGGATGAGCAGTTCTTC
TRBV5-1,many,.,TRBJ2-3,CASSSGPRADTQYF,TGCGCCAGCAGCTCGGGACCGCGGGCGGATACGCAGTATTTT
TRBV2,many,.,TRBJ2-3,CASSERGYTQYF,TGTGCCAGCAGTGAACGGGGATATACGCAGTATTTT
TRBV20-1,many,TRBD1,TRBJ2-5,CSARETGRGKTQYF,TGCAGTGCTAGAGAGACAGGGAGAGGGAAGACCCAGTACTTC
TRBV28,many,TRBD1,TRBJ2-7,CASGSPGTGRYEQYF,TGTGCCAGCGGCTCCCCCGGGACAGGTCGCTACGAGCAGTACTTC
TRBV20-1,many,.,TRBJ1-2,CSPGPLYGYTF,TGCAGTCCCGGGCCCCTCTATGGCTACACCTTC
TRBV28,many,.,TRBJ1-3,CASSLMMFTSGNTIYF,TGTGCCAGCAGTTTAATGATGTTTACCTCTGGAAACACCATATATTTT
TRBV20-1,many,TRBD2,TRBJ2-2,CSATSGRIVRELFF,TGCAGTGCTACTAGCGGGAGAATCGTCCGGGAGCTGTTTTTT
TRBV27,many,.,TRBJ1-1,CASSLEGWTEAFF,TGTGCCAGCAGTTTAGAAGGGTGGACTGAAGCTTTCTTT
TRBV12-3/TRBV12-4,many,.,TRBJ2-1,CASSQQRAYNEQFF,TGTGCCAGCAGTCAACAGAGAGCCTACAATGAGCAGTTCTTC
TRBV4-3,many,.,TRBJ2-4,CASSQDWESVAKNIQYF,TGCGCCAGCAGCCAAGATTGGGAGTCCGTAGCCAAAAACATTCAGTACTTC
TRBV6-2/TRBV6-3,.,TRBD1,TRBJ1-5,CASTDRVSNQPQHF,TGTGCCAGCACTGACAGGGTTTCCAATCAGCCCCAGCATTTT
TRBV27,many,.,TRBJ1-1,CASSLSYLTEAFF,TGTGCCAGCAGTTTATCGTACCTTACTGAAGCTTTCTTT
TRBV11-2,many,.,TRBJ1-6,CASSFREGYSPLHF,TGTGCCAGCAGCTTCAGGGAAGGGTATTCACCCCTCCACTTT
TRBV3-1,many,.,TRBJ2-6,CASSPQPGRTSSGANVLTF,TGTGCCAGCAGCCCTCAACCTGGCCGAACGAGCTCTGGGGCCAACGTCCTGACTTTC
TRBV29-1,many,TRBD2,TRBJ2-3,CSVVGLATSTDTQYF,TGCAGCGTTGTAGGACTAGCGACTAGCACAGATACGCAGTATTTT
TRBV24-1,many,TRBD1,TRBJ2-3,CATSDLKGASVDTQYF,TGTGCCACCAGTGATTTGAAGGGGGCGTCTGTAGATACGCAGTATTTT
TRBV19,few,.,TRBJ2-1,CASSIGTGTAFHNEQFF,TGTGCCAGTAGTATTGGGACCGGGACGGCTTTCCACAATGAGCAGTTCTTC
TRBV6-2/TRBV6-3,many,.,TRBJ1-2,CASSTRTAGYTF,TGTGCCAGCAGTACCCGGACAGCGGGCTACACCTTC
TRBV12-3/TRBV12-4,many,TRBD2,TRBJ2-1,CASSKRLAGDFYNEQFF,TGTGCCAGCAGCAAAAGACTAGCGGGAGACTTTTACAATGAGCAGTTCTTC
TRBV18,few,.,TRBJ2-2,CASSPPPGADTGELFF,TGTGCCAGCTCACCGCCGCCCGGCGCCGACACCGGGGAGCTGTTTTTT
TRBV21-1,many,.,TRBJ2-7,CASSNRGQFNYEQYF,TGTGCCAGCAGTAATAGGGGACAGTTCAATTACGAGCAGTACTTC
TRBV7-9,.,TRBD2,TRBJ2-3,CASRPGLAGARDTQYF,TGTGCCAGCAGACCCGGACTAGCGGGAGCGAGGGATACGCAGTATTTT
TRBV13,many,TRBD1,TRBJ1-2,CASSRQGPAPNYGYTF,TGTGCCAGCAGCCGACAGGGGCCGGCTCCTAACTATGGCTACACCTTC
TRBV2,many,TRBD2,TRBJ2-7,CASRVGTSGSYEQYF,TGTGCCAGCAGGGTGGGGACTAGCGGGAGCTACGAGCAGTACTTC
TRBV5-1,many,.,TRBJ2-7,CASSLDPLVADYEQYF,TGCGCCAGCAGCTTGGACCCGCTAGTTGCGGACTACGAGCAGTACTTC
TRBV18,.,TRBD1,TRBJ2-2,CASSLDRRNTGELFF,TGTGCCAGCTCGCTGGACAGGAGGAACACCGGGGAGCTGTTTTTT
TRBV7-8,.,TRBD2,TRBJ2-1,CASSARLAGAREQFF,TGTGCCAGCAGCGCCCGACTAGCGGGAGCCCGGGAGCAGTTCTTC
TRBV29-1,many,TRBD2,TRBJ2-7,CSMRAGGSYEQYF,TGCAGCATGAGAGCGGGAGGGTCCTACGAGCAGTACTTC
TRBV20-1,.,.,TRBJ1-4,CSARRDRINEKLFF,TGCAGTGCTAGAAGGGACCGAATTAATGAAAAACTGTTTTTT
TRBV4-2,many,TRBD2,TRBJ2-5,CASSQGASSGSLETQYF,TGTGCCAGCAGCCAAGGTGCGTCTAGCGGGAGTTTAGAGACCCAGTACTTC
TRBV10-1,many,TRBD1,TRBJ1-2,CASSEDRQGVYGYTF,TGCGCCAGCAGTGAGGACAGACAGGGGGTCTATGGCTACACCTTC
TRBV4-3,few,TRBD2,TRBJ2-3,CASSRQAGRAADTQYF,TGCGCCAGCAGCCGCCAAGCGGGAAGGGCCGCAGATACGCAGTATTTT
TRBV3-1,.,TRBD1,TRBJ2-2,CASSQLQGATNTGELFF,TGTGCCAGCAGCCAACTTCAGGGGGCGACGAACACCGGGGAGCTGTTTTTT
TRBV7-9,many,TRBD1,TRBJ1-3,CASSLAQGTASGNTIYF,TGTGCCAGCAGCTTAGCCCAAGGGACAGCATCTGGAAACACCATATATTTT
TRBV7-2,.,.,TRBJ2-2,CASSLAGNAGELFF,TGTGCCAGCAGCTTAGCTGGGAACGCCGGGGAGCTGTTTTTT
TRBV6-2/TRBV6-3,many,.,TRBJ2-3,CASSTEPSVEWRSDTQYF,TGTGCCAGCAGTACAGAACCCTCGGTGGAGTGGAGGAGCGATACGCAGTATTTT
TRBV4-1,many,TRBD2,TRBJ2-3,CASSQDLGLAGVGDTQYF,TGCGCCAGCAGCCAAGACCTTGGACTAGCGGGAGTTGGAGATACGCAGTATTTT
TRBV6-2/TRBV6-3,few,.,TRBJ2-1,CASRDLAPSSYNEQFF,TGTGCCAGCAGGGATCTAGCGCCGAGCTCCTACAATGAGCAGTTCTTC
TRBV11-2,few,.,TRBJ1-1,CASSLRGVGWPEAFF,TGTGCCAGCAGCTTACGGGGAGTGGGGTGGCCTGAAGCTTTCTTT
TRBV20-1,many,.,TRBJ2-3,CSARFPSTDTQYF,TGCAGTGCTAGGTTCCCGAGCACAGATACGCAGTATTTT
TRBV29-1,many,.,TRBJ1-5,CSVGDPNWGDQPQHF,TGCAGCGTTGGGGACCCAAATTGGGGGGATCAGCCCCAGCATTTT
TRBV7-9,few,.,TRBJ2-5,CASSLPGREETQYF,TGTGCCAGCAGCTTACCGGGCAGGGAGGAGACCCAGTACTTC
TRBV20-1,many,TRBD1,TRBJ2-7,CSARDRDPYEQYF,TGCAGTGCTAGGGACAGGGATCCCTACGAGCAGTACTTC
TRBV4-2,many,TRBD2,TRBJ2-1,CASSTRLAGGLNEQFF,TGTGCCAGCAGCACGCGACTAGCGGGAGGTTTGAATGAGCAGTTCTTC
TRBV27,few,.,TRBJ2-7,CASSSPLDYPYEQYF,TGTGCCAGCAGTTCCCCCCTAGACTATCCTTACGAGCAGTACTTC
TRBV4-1,many,.,TRBJ1-4,CASSQVPGGSEKLFF,TGCGCCAGCAGCCAAGTTCCGGGGGGAAGTGAAAAACTGTTTTTT
TRBV19,many,TRBD2,TRBJ2-1,CASTKAGTSGSRQFF,TGTGCCAGTACAAAAGCCGGGACTAGCGGGAGTAGGCAGTTCTTC
TRBV7-8,many,TRBD1,TRBJ2-4,CASSSSPDRVLAKNIQYF,TGTGCCAGCAGCTCCTCCCCTGACAGGGTGCTAGCCAAAAACATTCAGTACTTC
TRBV9,many,TRBD2,TRBJ2-1,CASSPLGLAGLYNEQFF,TGTGCCAGCAGCCCCCTTGGACTAGCGGGACTCTACAATGAGCAGTTCTTC
TRBV7-9,many,.,TRBJ1-5,CASSLVNQPQHF,TGTGCCAGCAGCTTAGTTAATCAGCCCCAGCATTTT
TRBV19,.,.,TRBJ2-2,CASQIFPEAGELFF,TGTGCCAGTCAAATTTTCCCGGAGGCCGGGGAGCTGTTTTTT
TRBV4-3,many,.,TRBJ2-1,CASSQEEKQPTQGNEQFF,TGCGCCAGCAGCCAGGAGGAGAAACAGCCGACCCAAGGCAATGAGCAGTTCTTC
TRBV15,many,.,TRBJ2-7,CATRPRDSHYEQYF,TGTGCCACAAGACCCCGGGACTCCCACTACGAGCAGTACTTC
TRBV6-1,many,.,TRBJ1-1,CASSTQGGNTEAFF,TGTGCCAGCAGTACACAAGGGGGTAACACTGAAGCTTTCTTT
TRBV20-1,few,.,TRBJ1-5,CSAITESGQPQHF,TGCAGTGCCATCACGGAGTCAGGTCAGCCCCAGCATTTT
TRBV30,.,.,TRBJ2-7,CAWSSQESSYEQYF,TGTGCCTGGAGTTCGCAGGAGAGCTCCTACGAGCAGTACTTC